This paragraph covers one T cell receptor (beta chain) sequence. A read error may account for a junction end that differs from germline. Libraries were prepared by immunoSEQ multiplex PCR; TCRdb keeps only in-frame clonotypes and omits some of them. The sample shows under 65,000 clones, 80% to 95% of them seen only once. CDR1 MGHRA and CDR2 YSYEKL come from the germline V gene. The CDR3 covers 14 residues. This specimen comes from a study of T cell changes during pregnancy in multiple sclerosis. The source of this sequence is a female donor in good health, enrolled as a control in a pregnancy study. The sample here was CD4+ T cells from peripheral blood mononuclear cells, taken after pregnancy. J is TRBJ1-2 and V is TRBV4-1, with a weak D call TRBD1 (5 bases). The CDR3 DNA follows: TGCGCCAGCAGCCAATCCGGGACTAAATATGGCTACACCTTC. This sequence encodes CASSQSGTKYGYTF.